These 14 T cell receptor beta chains were sequenced from one sample in a study of cytomegalovirus exposure and HLA in healthy donors. The repertoire was sequenced with immunoSEQ multiplex PCR; TCRdb's copy has only in-frame clones and lacks some. The sample lists tens of thousands of clones; 90% to 96% were seen once. The specimen was PBMCs. Every receptor here comes from a man younger than 35 in good health and CMV-seropositive.

A few counts support this clone. A read error may produce the germline difference seen at one junction end. The CDR3 protein is CASSQSDRNYGYTF. CDR3 DNA sequence: TGTGCCAGCAGCCAAAGCGACAGGAACTACGGCTACACCTTC. V and J are TRBV14 and TRBJ1-2; tentatively, D is TRBD1 (6 bases). This CDR3 contains 14 residues. The germline V gene has CDR1 SGHDN and CDR2 FVKESK.

V is TRBV10-3 and J is TRBJ2-7; 8 bases fit TRBD1. Per germline, CDR1 ENHRY and CDR2 SYGVKD. This CDR3 comprises 14 residues. Trimming removed 5 bases from V and 5 bases from J; junction bases left unmatched: 8. CDR3 amino acids: CAISSDRAGDEQYF. As DNA, the CDR3 is TGTGCCATCAGTTCGGACAGGGCCGGGGACGAGCAGTACTTC.

The chain joins TRBV4-2 to TRBJ2-3; weak D call: TRBD2 (6 bases). In germline, CDR1 is LGHNA, CDR2 YNFKEQ. The CDR3 is 18 residues long. The V end lost 1 base, the J end lost 4 bases, and 21 bases lay between the germline ends. The CDR3, as DNA: TGTGCCAGCAGCCAAGGAATTGCCACGGGGTCGGGGGCAGATACGCAGTATTTT. Its protein is CASSQGIATGSGADTQYF.

This clone was observed once. The V and J genes are TRBV7-3 and TRBJ2-3; 7 positions match TRBD2. Germline V gene lookup returns CDR1 SGHTA and CDR2 FQGTGA. The CDR3 spans 15 residues. Trimming cost V 1 base and J 0 bases; bases outside gene matches: 1. CDR3 DNA: TGTGCCAGCAGCTTAAGGGGAGGGAGCACAGATACGCAGTATTTT. This codes for CASSLRGGSTDTQYF.

This chain links TRBV6-6 with TRBJ1-1, with a weak D call TRBD1 (6 bases). Germline CDR1 is MNHNY and CDR2 is SVGAGI (reference sequence). Trimming removed 5 bases at V and 5 bases at J, with 18 bases between. The CDR3 has 15 residues. The CDR3 protein is CASSIPGEGVTEAFF. The CDR3 coding sequence is TGTGCCAGCAGTATCCCAGGGGAAGGGGTGACTGAAGCTTTCTTT.

The chain combines TRBV7-6 with TRBJ2-1; D is perhaps TRBD2 (6 bases). Trimming removed 5 bases at V and 2 bases at J, with 13 bases between. The germline CDR1 and CDR2 sequences are SGHVS and FNYEAQ. CDR3 length equals 15 residues. The CDR3 bases are TGTGCCAGCAGCGTAAATAGCGGAGCCTACAATGAGCAGTTCTTC. It codes for CASSVNSGAYNEQFF.

The chain recombines TRBV7-9 with TRBJ1-1; weak D call: TRBD1 (6 bases). The CDR3 has 19 amino acids. V gave up 1 base and J gave up 0 bases, with 21 bases separating them. Germline-derived CDR1 and CDR2 are SEHNR and FQNEAQ (reference sequence). The CDR3 here is CASSLVFRGLLLMNTEAFF. CDR3 sequence (DNA): TGTGCCAGCAGCTTAGTCTTCAGGGGCCTATTATTAATGAACACTGAAGCTTTCTTT.

V gene TRBV2 combines with J gene TRBJ2-3; 12 bases are shared with TRBD2. Germline CDR1 SNHLY, CDR2 FYNNEI. After removal of 5 bases from V and 0 bases from J, the junction contained 0 bases not matched to a gene. The CDR3 covers 15 residues. The CDR3 DNA is TGTGCCAGCAGTCTAGCGGGAGGGAGCACAGATACGCAGTATTTT. Amino acids: CASSLAGGSTDTQYF.

Written as DNA, the CDR3 is TGTGCCTGGAGTGCAGGGACAGGGGGCGCGGACGAGCAGTACTTC. Translated: CAWSAGTGGADEQYF. The chain combines TRBV30 with TRBJ2-7, with 12 bases fitting TRBD1. Germline loops: CDR1 GTSNPN, CDR2 SVGIG (reference sequence). The CDR3 is made up of 15 amino acids. J lost 5 bases, V lost 1 base, and 6 bases had no gene match.

This clone showed up just a few times. CDR3 amino acids: CASSLTGPAFGEQYF. CDR3 DNA: TGTGCCAGCAGTCTCACAGGGCCCGCCTTTGGCGAGCAGTACTTC. The J gene is TRBJ2-7, the V gene TRBV27; weak D call: TRBD1 (6 bases). The CDR3 consists of 15 residues. Germline CDR1 is MNHEY and CDR2 is SMNVEV (reference sequence). The V gene lost 5 bases and the J gene lost 6 bases, with 20 bases spanning the gap.

The V gene is TRBV15, the J gene TRBJ2-2; D unclear. The CDR3 covers 14 residues. Germline-derived CDR1 and CDR2 are LNHNV and YYDKDF (reference sequence). V shed 0 bases and J shed 5 bases, with 7 bases lying between them. This CDR3 reads CATSRDRETGELFF. CDR3 DNA: TGTGCCACCAGCAGAGATCGAGAGACCGGGGAGCTGTTTTTT.

Only one count was recorded for this clone. This chain connects TRBV6-5 to TRBJ1-2; 8 bases line up with TRBD1. In germline, CDR1 is MNHEY, CDR2 SVGAGI. The CDR3 is 14 residues long. V was pared by 2 bases and J by 7 bases, with 6 bases of the junction left unmatched. CDR3 DNA: TGTGCCAGCAGTTACCGGCAGGGGGCAAGTGGCTACACCTTC. Translation gives CASSYRQGASGYTF.

The chain joins TRBV4-1 to TRBJ2-2; 8 bases are shared with TRBD1. The CDR3 covers 15 residues. The germline CDR1 and CDR2 sequences are MGHRA and YSYEKL. After removal of 3 bases from V and 5 bases from J, the junction contained 5 bases not matched to a gene. The DNA for the CDR3 is TGCGCCAGCAGCCACGGACAGGGCGGGACCGGGGAGCTGTTTTTT. Its translation is CASSHGQGGTGELFF.

The genes are TRBV19 and TRBJ1-5, with D maybe TRBD1 (5 bases). The CDR3 covers 14 residues. Germline CDR1 and CDR2: LNHDA and SQIVND (reference sequence). The germline V and J ends were trimmed by 9 bases and 3 bases, with 15 bases remaining between them. The CDR3 is CASTGRGDNQPQHF. DNA for the CDR3: TGTGCCAGCACCGGGCGGGGGGACAATCAGCCCCAGCATTTT.